One sample yielded the 8 T cell receptor beta chains listed below, sequenced in a study of blood T cell repertoires in COVID-19. Produced via immunoSEQ multiplex PCR; TCRdb's table is partial and in-frame only. Of around 43,000 clones in the sample, around 90% were seen once. The source material was peripheral blood. The receptors originated from a woman aged 70 to 79 with acute or convalescent COVID-19.

The chain is built from TRBV28 and TRBJ1-6; D is unclear. In germline, CDR1 is MDHEN, CDR2 SYDVKM. V lost 5 bases to trimming and J lost 10 bases, with 9 bases between them. The length of the CDR3 is 12 residues. The CDR3, as DNA: TGTGCCAGCAGTACGGCGGAATCACCCCTCCACTTT. As protein: CASSTAESPLHF.

On this clone itself: The junction shows a germline mismatch at one end, possibly a read error. The chain combines TRBV2 with TRBJ1-1; no clear D. CDR3 length equals 14 residues. Germline values: CDR1 SNHLY, CDR2 FYNNEI. DNA of the CDR3: TGTGCCAGCAGTCCCCAAGGAGCGGGTCCCGACGCGTTTTTT. Translated: CASSPQGAGPDAFF.

This chain links TRBV6-1 with TRBJ1-1, with TRBD1 matching 8 bases. The length of the CDR3 is 15 residues. CDR1 and CDR2 from the germline V gene are MNHNS and SASEGT. Trimming removed 5 bases from V and 3 bases from J; junction bases left unmatched: 8. The CDR3 here is CASSTRQGRDTEAFF. The CDR3 nucleotides are TGTGCCAGCAGTACTAGACAGGGGAGGGACACTGAAGCTTTCTTT.

The chain uses TRBV28 and TRBJ2-1, with D maybe TRBD2 (7 bases). The germline V gene encodes CDR1 MDHEN and CDR2 SYDVKM. Trimming left V 6 bases short and J 7 bases short, with 19 bases between. The CDR3 is 15 amino acids. The CDR3 DNA reads as TGTGCCAGCAGGCTCCCGGGGGGCGCGAGTAATGAGCAGTTCTTC. Translating it yields CASRLPGGASNEQFF.

The CDR3 loop is CASRRAGTVYEQYV. CDR3 nucleotide sequence: TGTGCCAGCAGGCGAGCCGGGACAGTCTACGAGCAGTACGTC. This sequence joins TRBV6-5 and TRBJ2-7; 7 nucleotides align to TRBD1. CDR1 is MNHEY and CDR2 is SVGAGI in the germline V gene. Germline trimming cut 6 bases from V and 3 bases from J; bases unmatched to any gene: 8. This CDR3 has 14 residues.

The chain couples TRBV7-8 to TRBJ2-6; D gene unclear. The CDR3 is made up of 16 amino acids. CDR1 is SGHVS and CDR2 is FQNEAQ in the germline V gene. Trimming took 5 bases from V and 3 from J, leaving 14 bases between them. The CDR3 DNA follows: TGTGCCAGCAGCGCCCAAACAAACCTTGGGGCCAACGTCCTGACTTTC. It translates to CASSAQTNLGANVLTF.

The rearrangement joins TRBV4-1 to TRBJ1-5; D unresolved. The V gene lost 6 bases and the J gene lost 5 bases, with 11 bases spanning the gap. This CDR3 spans 13 amino acids. Germline V gene sequence: CDR1 MGHRA, CDR2 YSYEKL. The CDR3, as DNA: TGCGCCAGCAGTCGAGAGGTCCATCAGCCCCAGCATTTT. This gives the protein CASSREVHQPQHF.

The genes are TRBV6-5 and TRBJ1-1; no clear D gene. The V gene's germline CDR1 is MNHEY and CDR2 SVGAGI. This CDR3 spans 11 amino acids. Trimming pared 6 bases from V and 6 bases from J, leaving 8 bases between. DNA of the CDR3: TGTGCCAGCAGAGCTCGTGCTGAAGCTTTCTTT. It encodes CASRARAEAFF.